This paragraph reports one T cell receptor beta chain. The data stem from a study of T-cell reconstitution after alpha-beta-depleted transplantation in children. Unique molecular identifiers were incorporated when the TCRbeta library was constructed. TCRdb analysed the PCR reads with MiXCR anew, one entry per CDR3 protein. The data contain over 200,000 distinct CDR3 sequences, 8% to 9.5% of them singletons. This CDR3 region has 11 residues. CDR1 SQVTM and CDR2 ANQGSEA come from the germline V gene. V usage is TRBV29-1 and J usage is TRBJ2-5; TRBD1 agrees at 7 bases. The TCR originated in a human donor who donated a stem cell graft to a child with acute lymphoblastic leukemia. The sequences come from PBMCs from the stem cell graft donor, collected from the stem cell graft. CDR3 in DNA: TGCACCTTTGACAGGGCTGAGACCCAGTACTTC. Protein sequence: CTFDRAETQYF.